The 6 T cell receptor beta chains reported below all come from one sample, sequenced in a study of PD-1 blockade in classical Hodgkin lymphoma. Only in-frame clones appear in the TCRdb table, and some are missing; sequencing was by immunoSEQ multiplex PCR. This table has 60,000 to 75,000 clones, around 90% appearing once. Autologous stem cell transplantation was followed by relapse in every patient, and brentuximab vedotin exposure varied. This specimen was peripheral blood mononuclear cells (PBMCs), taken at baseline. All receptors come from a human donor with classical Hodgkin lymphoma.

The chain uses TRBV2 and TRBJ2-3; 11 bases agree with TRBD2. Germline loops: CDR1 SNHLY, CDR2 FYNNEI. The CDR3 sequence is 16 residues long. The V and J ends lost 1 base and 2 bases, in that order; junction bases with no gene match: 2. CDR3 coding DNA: TGTGCCAGCAGTGAAGGACTAGCGGGGACCACAGATACGCAGTATTTT. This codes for CASSEGLAGTTDTQYF.

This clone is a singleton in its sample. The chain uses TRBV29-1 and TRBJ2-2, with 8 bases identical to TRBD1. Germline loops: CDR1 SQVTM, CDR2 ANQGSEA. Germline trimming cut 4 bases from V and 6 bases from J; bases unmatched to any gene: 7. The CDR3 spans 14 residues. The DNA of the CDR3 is TGCAGCGTTGTGGACAGGGAGTTGTCCGGGGAGCTGTTTTTT. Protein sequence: CSVVDRELSGELFF.

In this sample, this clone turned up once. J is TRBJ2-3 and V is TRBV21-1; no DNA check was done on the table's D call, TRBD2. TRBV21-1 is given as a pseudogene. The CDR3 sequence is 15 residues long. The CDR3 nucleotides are TGTGCCAGCAGCAAGTCTAGAATTAGCACAGATACGCAGTATTTT. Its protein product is CASSKSRISTDTQYF.

CDR3 DNA: TGCGCCAGCAGCCAAGCTAGCAATGAGCAGTTCTTC. Encoded protein: CASSQASNEQFF. The chain links TRBV4-1 to TRBJ2-1; D unresolved. Between the trimmed V and J ends, which lost 1 base and 6 bases, there was a span of 4 bases. The CDR3 spans 12 residues. Germline loops: CDR1 MGHRA, CDR2 YSYEKL.

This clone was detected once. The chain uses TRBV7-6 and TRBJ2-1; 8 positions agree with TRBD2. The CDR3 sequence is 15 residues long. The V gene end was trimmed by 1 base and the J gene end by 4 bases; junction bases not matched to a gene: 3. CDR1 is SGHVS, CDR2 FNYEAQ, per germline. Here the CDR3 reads CASSLVSGGYNEQFF. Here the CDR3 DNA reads TGTGCCAGCAGCTTAGTAAGCGGGGGTTACAATGAGCAGTTCTTC.

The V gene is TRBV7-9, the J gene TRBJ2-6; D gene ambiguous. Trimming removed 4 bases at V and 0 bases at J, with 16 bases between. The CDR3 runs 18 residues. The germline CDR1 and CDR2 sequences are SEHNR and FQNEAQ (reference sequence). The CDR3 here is CASSSILGLHSGANVLTF. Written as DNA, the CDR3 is TGTGCCAGCAGCTCAATTCTAGGGCTTCACTCTGGGGCCAACGTCCTGACTTTC. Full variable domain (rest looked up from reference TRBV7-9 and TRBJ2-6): DTGVSQNPRHKITKRGQNVTFRCDPISEHNRLYWYRQTLGQGPEFLTYFQNEAQLEKSRLLSDRFSAERPKGSFSTLEIQRTEQGDSAMYLCASSSILGLHSGANVLTFGAGSRLTVL.